These 7 T cell receptor beta chains share one sample of origin, sequenced in a study of blood T cell repertoires in COVID-19. Assay used: immunoSEQ multiplex PCR; TCRdb lists only in-frame clones, some missing. The sample contains 150,000 to 200,000 clones, more than 75% of which appear only once. The sequenced sample consisted of peripheral blood. Receptors were obtained from a man aged 40-55 years with acute or convalescent COVID-19.

The chain combines TRBV18 with TRBJ1-2; 7 bases align to TRBD1. Per germline, CDR1 KGHSH and CDR2 LQKENI. The V and J ends lost 0 bases and 5 bases, in that order; junction bases with no gene match: 3. CDR3 size: 14 residues. The CDR3 here is CASSPPGQPYGYTF. In nucleotides, the CDR3 is TGTGCCAGCTCACCACCGGGACAGCCGTATGGCTACACCTTC. The full variable domain, rest sourced from reference TRBV18 and TRBJ1-2, is NAGVMQNPRHLVRRRGQEARLRCSPMKGHSHVYWYRQLPEEGLKFMVYLQKENIIDESGMPKERFSAEFPKEGPSILRIQQVVRGDSAAYFCASSPPGQPYGYTFGSGTRLTVV.

The chain recombines TRBV7-9 with TRBJ1-1; D perhaps matches TRBD1 (6 bases). Germline CDR1 is SEHNR and CDR2 is FQNEAQ (reference sequence). CDR3 length: 15 residues. With 1 base removed from V and 4 bases from J, the gap between germline ends came to 13 bases. This CDR3 reads CASSLGAGAVTEAFF. DNA for the CDR3: TGTGCCAGCAGCTTAGGGGCAGGGGCTGTCACTGAAGCTTTCTTT.

This chain connects TRBV30 to TRBJ1-1; unclear D gene. The CDR3 is 14 residues long. Per germline, CDR1 GTSNPN and CDR2 SVGIG (reference sequence). V gave up 1 base and J gave up 1 base, with 10 bases separating them. CDR3 loop: CAWSGYPSNTEAFF. The DNA of the CDR3 is TGTGCCTGGAGTGGCTATCCATCGAACACTGAAGCTTTCTTT.

CDR3 residues: CASTSSYEQFF. The CDR3 nucleotides read TGTGCCAGCACTAGTTCTTATGAGCAGTTCTTC. The chain recombines TRBV2 with TRBJ2-1, with D uncertain. This CDR3 region has 11 residues. CDR1 is SNHLY, CDR2 FYNNEI, per germline. Trimming removed 7 bases at V and 8 bases at J, with 9 bases between. Full variable domain (rest looked up from reference TRBV2 and TRBJ2-1): EPEVTQTPSHQVTQMGQEVILRCVPISNHLYFYWYRQILGQKVEFLVSFYNNEISEKSEIFDDQFSVERPDGSNFTLKIRSTKLEDSAMYFCASTSSYEQFFGPGTRLTVL.

V is TRBV10-3 and J is TRBJ1-5, with unresolved D. The CDR3 totals 13 residues. Looked up from germline, CDR1 is ENHRY and CDR2 is SYGVKD. V was trimmed by 9 bases and J by 6 bases, leaving 15 bases between them. CDR3 sequence (DNA): TGTGCCATTCGACTGGCTGACGGTCAGCCCCAGCATTTT. The encoded protein is CAIRLADGQPQHF.

This clone was recorded a few times. This chain joins TRBV7-3 and TRBJ1-1, with no clear D. The CDR3 covers 14 residues. V lost 3 bases and J 0 bases, leaving 8 bases between the germline ends. The V gene's germline CDR1 is SGHTA and CDR2 FQGTGA. In DNA form, the CDR3 reads TGTGCCAGCAGCTTGTCCCCCGTGAACACTGAAGCTTTCTTT. Translated, it gives CASSLSPVNTEAFF.

V and J are TRBV30 and TRBJ1-3; D remains ambiguous. Per germline, CDR1 GTSNPN and CDR2 SVGIG (reference sequence). The CDR3 spans 14 residues. Trimming left V 2 bases short and J 0 bases short, with 8 bases between. CDR3 sequence: CAWSTTASGNTIYF. As DNA, the CDR3 is TGTGCCTGGAGTACTACCGCCTCTGGAAACACCATATATTTT.